The T cell receptor (beta chain) under discussion was sequenced for a study of response to subunit inactivated influenza vaccine. Study conclusions and caveats: Only a handful of new T cells, the authors suggested, are recruited with each seasonal influenza vaccination.

MiXCR, run by TCRdb on the RT-PCR reads, gives a single entry per CDR3 protein. The table has roughly 570,000 distinct CDR3 sequences, 10% to 15% seen once; the top ten hold around 12%. There are many counts of this clonotype. Antigen specificity is unknown. This clonotype originated in a man in his fifties or sixties who received an inactivated influenza vaccine. The input for sequencing was PBMCs from blood, taken about 40 days after vaccination.

The CDR3 nucleotides are TGTGCCAGCAGCTTAGACAGGGGGAGGCGACTGGAGCGCGGCTACACCTTC. It codes for CASSLDRGRRLERGYTF. This sequence joins TRBV7-9 and TRBJ1-2; TRBD1 agrees at 8 bases. The germline V gene has CDR1 SEHNR and CDR2 FQNEAQ (reference sequence). J lost 8 bases, V lost 1 base, and 15 bases had no gene match. CDR3 length: 17 amino acids.